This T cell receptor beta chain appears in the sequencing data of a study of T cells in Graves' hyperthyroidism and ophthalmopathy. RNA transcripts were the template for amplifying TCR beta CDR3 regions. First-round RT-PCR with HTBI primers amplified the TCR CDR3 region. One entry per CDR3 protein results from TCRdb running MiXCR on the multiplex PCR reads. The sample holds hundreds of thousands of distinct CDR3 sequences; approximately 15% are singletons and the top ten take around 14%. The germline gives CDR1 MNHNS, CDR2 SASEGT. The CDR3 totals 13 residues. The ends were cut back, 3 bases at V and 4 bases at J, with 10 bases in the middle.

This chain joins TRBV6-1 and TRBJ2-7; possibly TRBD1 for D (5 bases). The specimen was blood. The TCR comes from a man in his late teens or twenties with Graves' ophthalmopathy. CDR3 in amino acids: CASSEVRAYEQYF. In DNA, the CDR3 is TGTGCCAGCAGTGAGGTCAGGGCTTACGAGCAGTACTTC.